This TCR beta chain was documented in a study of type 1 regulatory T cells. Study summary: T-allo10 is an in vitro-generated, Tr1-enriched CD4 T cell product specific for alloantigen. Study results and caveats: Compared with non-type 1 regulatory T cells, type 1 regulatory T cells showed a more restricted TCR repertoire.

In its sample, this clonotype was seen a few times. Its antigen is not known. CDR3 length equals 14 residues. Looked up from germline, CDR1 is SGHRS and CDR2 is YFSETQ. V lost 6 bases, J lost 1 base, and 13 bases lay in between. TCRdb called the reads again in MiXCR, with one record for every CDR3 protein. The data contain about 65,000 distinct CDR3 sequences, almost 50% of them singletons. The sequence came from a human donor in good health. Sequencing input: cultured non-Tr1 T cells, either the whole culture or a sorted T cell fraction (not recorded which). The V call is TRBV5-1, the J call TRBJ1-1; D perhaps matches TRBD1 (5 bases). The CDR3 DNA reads TGCGCCAGCAAAGGGGAGCCTCAGAACACTGAAGCTTTCTTT. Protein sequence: CASKGEPQNTEAFF.